This entry describes one T cell receptor beta chain. Antigen unknown. Mismatch with germline at one junction end may stem from a read error. From unsorted bulk tissue weighing about 20-32 mg, DNA and RNA were co-extracted. All tumor specimens exceeded 75% viable tumor cells. Germline V CDR1 and CDR2: LGHNA, YNFKEQ. The CDR3 loop spans 15 amino acids. The source of the sample is a study of tumor-infiltrating lymphocytes in primary liver carcinoma. Study-level points and caveats: Among the pair types, tumor region pairs showed more overlap than tumor-adjacent and tumor-blood pairs. The study found only about 7.5-25% of top clones in all five tumor regions.

Making TCR beta cDNA involved approximately 480 ng total RNA and a constant-region primer. A slightly modified ARM-PCR protocol with three nested multiplex PCR rounds produced these TCR beta libraries. Each of the first two PCR rounds ran approximately 11 cycles with TRBV1-TRBV30 forward and C-beta reverse primers. TCRdb re-derived calls from the multiplex PCR reads in MiXCR, one entry per CDR3 protein. The repertoire includes approximately 47,000 distinct CDR3 sequences, about 68% of them detected once, and roughly a quarter sits in the top ten. What was sequenced was liver tumor tissue from sampling region 3. Subset denoted: tumor region T3, left-lateral pole. This rearrangement joins TRBV4-2 to TRBJ2-6; D possibly corresponds to TRBD1 (6 bases). The receptor was isolated from a man aged 40-49 years with primary liver carcinoma and hepatitis B virus infection. The CDR3 region is CASSQTGSGANFLAF. In DNA form, the CDR3 reads TGTGCCAGCAGCCAGACAGGATCTGGGGCCAACTTCCTGGCTTTC.